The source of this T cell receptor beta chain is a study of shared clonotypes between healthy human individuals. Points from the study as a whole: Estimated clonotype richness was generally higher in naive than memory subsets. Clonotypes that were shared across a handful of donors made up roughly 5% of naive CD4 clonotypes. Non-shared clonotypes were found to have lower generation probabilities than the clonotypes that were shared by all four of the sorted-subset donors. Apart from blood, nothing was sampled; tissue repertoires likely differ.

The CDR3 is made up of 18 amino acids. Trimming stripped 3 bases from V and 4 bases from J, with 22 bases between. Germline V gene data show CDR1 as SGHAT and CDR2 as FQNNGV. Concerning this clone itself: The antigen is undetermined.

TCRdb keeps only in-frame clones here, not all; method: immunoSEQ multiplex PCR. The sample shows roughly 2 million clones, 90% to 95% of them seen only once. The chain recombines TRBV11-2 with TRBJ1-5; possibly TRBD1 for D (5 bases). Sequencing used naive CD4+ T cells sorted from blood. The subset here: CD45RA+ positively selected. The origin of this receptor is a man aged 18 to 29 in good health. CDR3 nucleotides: TGTGCCAGCAGCTTTCCGACAGTTTTTCCAAAGTTTAATCAGCCCCAGCATTTT. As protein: CASSFPTVFPKFNQPQHF.